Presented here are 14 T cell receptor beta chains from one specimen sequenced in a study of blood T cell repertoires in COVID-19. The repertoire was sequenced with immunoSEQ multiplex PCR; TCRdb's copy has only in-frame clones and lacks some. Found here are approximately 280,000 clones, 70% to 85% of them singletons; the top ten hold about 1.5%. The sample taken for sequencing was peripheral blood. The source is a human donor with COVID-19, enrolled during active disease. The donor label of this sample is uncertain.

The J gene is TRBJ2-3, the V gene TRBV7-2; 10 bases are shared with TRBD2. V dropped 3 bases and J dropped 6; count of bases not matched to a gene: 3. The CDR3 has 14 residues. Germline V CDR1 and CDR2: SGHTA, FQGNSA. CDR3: CASSFTSGTDTQYF. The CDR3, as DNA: TGTGCCAGCAGCTTTACTAGCGGGACGGATACGCAGTATTTT.

The CDR3 here is CASSLVAADLTYEQYF. CDR3 DNA: TGTGCCAGCAGCTTAGTAGCGGCAGACCTAACCTACGAGCAGTACTTC. The chain combines TRBV7-8 with TRBJ2-7; D might be TRBD2 (6 bases). Germline CDR1 SGHVS, CDR2 FQNEAQ. V lost 1 base, J lost 2 bases, and 15 bases lay in between. The CDR3 is 16 amino acids.

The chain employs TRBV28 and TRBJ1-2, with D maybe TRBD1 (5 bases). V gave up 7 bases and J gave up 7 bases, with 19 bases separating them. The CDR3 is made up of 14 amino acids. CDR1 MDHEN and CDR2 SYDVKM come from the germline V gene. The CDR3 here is CASTIPGAAGGYTF. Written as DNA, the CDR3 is TGTGCCAGCACCATCCCTGGGGCAGCGGGTGGCTACACCTTC.

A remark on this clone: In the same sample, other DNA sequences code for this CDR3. CDR3 region: CASRKGTANYGYTF. The CDR3 DNA follows: TGTGCCAGCAGAAAGGGGACAGCTAACTATGGCTACACCTTC. The rearrangement uses TRBV27 and TRBJ1-2; 7 bases agree with TRBD1. Germline loops: CDR1 MNHEY, CDR2 SMNVEV (reference sequence). V trimming: 6 bases; J trimming: 0 bases; junction bases outside the gene matches: 4. There are 14 residues in the CDR3.

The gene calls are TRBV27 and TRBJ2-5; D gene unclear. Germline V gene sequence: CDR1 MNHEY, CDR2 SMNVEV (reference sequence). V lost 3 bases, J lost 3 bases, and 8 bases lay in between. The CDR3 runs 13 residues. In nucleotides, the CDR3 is TGTGCCAGCAGTTTTGGCGGAGAAGAGACCCAGTACTTC. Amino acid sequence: CASSFGGEETQYF.

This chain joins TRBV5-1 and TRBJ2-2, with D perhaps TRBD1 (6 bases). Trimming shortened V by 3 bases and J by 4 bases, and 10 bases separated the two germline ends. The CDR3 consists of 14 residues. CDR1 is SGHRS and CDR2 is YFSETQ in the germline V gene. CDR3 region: CASSSVDSTGELFF. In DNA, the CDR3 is TGCGCCAGCAGCTCAGTGGACAGCACCGGGGAGCTGTTTTTT.

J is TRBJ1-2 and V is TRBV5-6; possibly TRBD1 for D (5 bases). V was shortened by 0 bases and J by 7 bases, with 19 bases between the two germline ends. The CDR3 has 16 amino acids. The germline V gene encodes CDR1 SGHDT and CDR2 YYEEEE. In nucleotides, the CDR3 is TGTGCCAGCAGCTTGGGCGGGGCCGGCTATGGTCTTGGCTACACCTTC. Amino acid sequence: CASSLGGAGYGLGYTF. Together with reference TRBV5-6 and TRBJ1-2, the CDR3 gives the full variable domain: DAGVTQSPTHLIKTRGQQVTLRCSPKSGHDTVSWYQQALGQGPQFIFQYYEEEERQRGNFPDRFSGHQFPNYSSELNVNALLLGDSALYLCASSLGGAGYGLGYTFGSGTRLTVV.

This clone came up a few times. CDR3 residues: CASSLYPSGNTDTQYF. CDR3 nucleotide sequence: TGCGCCAGCAGCTTGTATCCTAGCGGGAACACAGATACGCAGTATTTT. The J gene is TRBJ2-3, the V gene TRBV5-1, with 9 positions matching TRBD2. Germline V gene sequence: CDR1 SGHRS, CDR2 YFSETQ. The V segment lost 1 base and the J segment 2 bases; nucleotides outside the gene matches: 5. CDR3 length equals 16 residues.

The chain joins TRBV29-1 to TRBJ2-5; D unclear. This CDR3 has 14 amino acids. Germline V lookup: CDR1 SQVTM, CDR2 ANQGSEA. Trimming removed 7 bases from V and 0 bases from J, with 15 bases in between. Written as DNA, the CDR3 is TGCAGCGCCGTGAGCGCAGCAAACCAAGAGACCCAGTACTTC. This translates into CSAVSAANQETQYF.

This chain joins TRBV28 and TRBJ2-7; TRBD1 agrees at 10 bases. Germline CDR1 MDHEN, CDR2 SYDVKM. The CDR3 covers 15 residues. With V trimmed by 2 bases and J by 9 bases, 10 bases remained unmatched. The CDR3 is CASSLPGTGVGGQYF. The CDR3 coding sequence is TGTGCCAGCAGTTTACCCGGGACAGGGGTTGGCGGGCAGTACTTC.

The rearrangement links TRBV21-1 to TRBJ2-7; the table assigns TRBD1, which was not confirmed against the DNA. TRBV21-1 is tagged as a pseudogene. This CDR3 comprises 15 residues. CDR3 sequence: CASSKVTGDSYEQYF. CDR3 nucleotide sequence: TGTGCCAGCAGCAAAGTGACAGGAGACTCTTACGAGCAGTACTTC.

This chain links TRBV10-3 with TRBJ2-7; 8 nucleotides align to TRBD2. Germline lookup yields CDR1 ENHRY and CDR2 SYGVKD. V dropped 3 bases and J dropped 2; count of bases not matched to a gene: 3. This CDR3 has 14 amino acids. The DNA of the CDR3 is TGTGCCATCAGTGACACTAGCGGTACCTACGAGCAGTACTTC. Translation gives CAISDTSGTYEQYF.

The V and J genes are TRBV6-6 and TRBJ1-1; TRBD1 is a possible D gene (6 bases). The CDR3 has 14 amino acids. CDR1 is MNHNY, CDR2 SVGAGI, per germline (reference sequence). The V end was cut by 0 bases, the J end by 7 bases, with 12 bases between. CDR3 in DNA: TGTGCCAGCAGTTACTCGGCAGGGGAGAATGAAGCTTTCTTT. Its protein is CASSYSAGENEAFF.

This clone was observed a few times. The CDR3 bases are TGTGCCAGCAGTTTACGGAGAATGGAATCTGGCTACACCTTC. Translation: CASSLRRMESGYTF. V usage is TRBV27 and J usage is TRBJ1-2; D not resolved. The CDR3 is 14 amino acids. Deletions cut 2 bases from V and 7 bases from J, with 14 bases between. Germline V CDR1 and CDR2: MNHEY, SMNVEV (reference sequence).